Below, 30 T cell receptor beta chains from the same sample are listed, as sequenced in a study of T cell repertoires in cytomegalovirus infection. One entry per CDR3 protein, called by TCRdb with MiXCR from the reads. The sample yields fewer than 550,000 distinct CDR3 sequences, around 11% seen once. Sequencing input: PBMCs. Receptors originate from a human donor in good health (CMV status not recorded). Some clones in this sample may be carry-over from other donors' samples.

This clonotype has more than one count but fewer than ten. CDR3 DNA: TGTGCCAGCAGCTTACTAGGATCAGATACGCAGTATTTT. Its protein is CASSLLGSDTQYF. The J gene is TRBJ2-3, the V gene TRBV14, with D perhaps TRBD2 (5 bases). Trimming left V 5 bases short and J 4 bases short, with 10 bases between. From germline, CDR1 is SGHDN and CDR2 FVKESK. The CDR3 runs 13 residues.

This clonotype was detected many times. The rearrangement links TRBV6-1 to TRBJ1-1; D is possibly TRBD1 (5 bases). The CDR3 runs 13 residues. Between the trimmed V and J ends, which lost 6 bases and 6 bases, there was a span of 14 bases. Looked up from germline, CDR1 is MNHNS and CDR2 is SASEGT. CDR3 loop: CASSNGGEAEAFF. In DNA form, the CDR3 reads TGTGCCAGCAGCAACGGGGGAGAGGCTGAAGCTTTCTTT.

This clonotype was detected many times. This chain connects TRBV19 to TRBJ1-5, with 10 positions matching TRBD1. This CDR3 has 13 residues. J lost 8 bases, V lost 7 bases, and 5 bases had no gene match. Germline V gene lookup returns CDR1 LNHDA and CDR2 SQIVND (reference sequence). The CDR3 is CASKRTGGEPQHF. The CDR3 region has the DNA TGTGCCAGTAAACGGACAGGGGGGGAGCCCCAGCATTTT. Together with reference TRBV19 and TRBJ1-5, the CDR3 gives the full variable domain: DGGITQSPKYLFRKEGQNVTLSCEQNLNHDAMYWYRQDPGQGLRLIYYSQIVNDFQKGDIAEGYSVSREKKESFPLTVTSAQKNPTAFYLCASKRTGGEPQHFGDGTRLSIL.

This sequence joins TRBV6-2 or TRBV6-3 and TRBJ2-7; 7 bases align to TRBD2. The CDR3 runs 13 residues. The germline gives CDR1 MNHEY, CDR2 SVGEGT. V was pared by 11 bases and J by 0 bases, with 7 bases of the junction left unmatched. CDR3 nucleotide sequence: TGTGCCGTCAATAGCGGGTCCTCCTACGAGCAGTACTTC. Encoded protein: CAVNSGSSYEQYF.

This clonotype showed up many times. The rearrangement links TRBV6-1 to TRBJ1-4; possible D gene TRBD1, 5 bases. CDR3 size: 16 residues. Trimming cost V 5 bases and J 7 bases, with 20 bases left between them. CDR1 is MNHNS and CDR2 is SASEGT in the germline V gene. CDR3 bases: TGTGCCAGCAGTTCCCCCGGGGCAGGGAGAAGTGAAAAACTGTTTTTT. As protein: CASSSPGAGRSEKLFF.

This clonotype was counted a few times. This chain uses TRBV20-1 with TRBJ2-2, with 8 nucleotides matching TRBD2. With 2 bases clipped from V and 6 bases from J, the junction kept 8 bases outside the gene matches. Germline CDR1 and CDR2: DFQATT and SNEGSKA (reference sequence). CDR3 size: 15 residues. CDR3 coding DNA: TGCAGTGCTAGAAGGGGACTAGTGGAAGCCGGGGAGCTGTTTTTT. This translates into CSARRGLVEAGELFF.

This clonotype was found many times. This chain links TRBV7-9 with TRBJ2-7, with a weak D call TRBD2 (6 bases). Germline loops: CDR1 SEHNR, CDR2 FQNEAQ (reference sequence). The CDR3 totals 14 residues. V was cut by 2 bases and J by 0 bases, with 8 bases left in between. Here the CDR3 DNA reads TGTGCCAGCAGCTTAATGGGGGGCTCCTACGAGCAGTACTTC. Translating it yields CASSLMGGSYEQYF. Drawing the rest from reference TRBV7-9 and TRBJ2-7, the complete variable domain is DTGVSQNPRHKITKRGQNVTFRCDPISEHNRLYWYRQTLGQGPEFLTYFQNEAQLEKSRLLSDRFSAERPKGSFSTLEIQRTEQGDSAMYLCASSLMGGSYEQYFGPGTRLTVT.

Many counts were recorded for this clonotype. The rearrangement links TRBV7-3 to TRBJ2-2, with 8 nucleotides matching TRBD2. The CDR3 runs to 16 residues. V lost 5 bases to trimming and J lost 6 bases; unmatched junction nucleotides: 11. The germline V gene has CDR1 SGHTA and CDR2 FQGTGA. In nucleotides, the CDR3 is TGTGCCAGCAGCCTGTGGACTAGCCCTTCGGCCGGGGAGCTGTTTTTT. This sequence encodes CASSLWTSPSAGELFF.

The gene calls are TRBV18 and TRBJ1-5; TRBD1 matches 11 bases. Losses at the gene ends were 6 bases for V and 6 bases for J; bases not matched to a gene: 10. CDR3 length: 16 residues. Germline CDR1 KGHSH, CDR2 LQKENI. The DNA of the CDR3 is TGTGCCAGCTCTCCGGACGGGACAGGGGGAGCTCAGCCCCAGCATTTT. Residues: CASSPDGTGGAQPQHF. Full variable domain (outside the CDR3, taken from reference TRBV18 and TRBJ1-5): NAGVMQNPRHLVRRRGQEARLRCSPMKGHSHVYWYRQLPEEGLKFMVYLQKENIIDESGMPKERFSAEFPKEGPSILRIQQVVRGDSAAYFCASSPDGTGGAQPQHFGDGTRLSIL.

This clonotype has only a few counts. The chain has TRBV20-1 and TRBJ1-2; 10 bases agree with TRBD1. V was pared by 5 bases and J by 4 bases, with 7 bases of the junction left unmatched. The germline gives CDR1 DFQATT, CDR2 SNEGSKA (reference sequence). This CDR3 comprises 14 residues. CDR3 loop: CSAWDRGWGYGYTF. Here the CDR3 DNA reads TGCAGTGCTTGGGACAGGGGATGGGGCTATGGCTACACCTTC.

This clonotype has a handful of counts. V usage is TRBV12-3 or TRBV12-4 and J usage is TRBJ1-3, with D unclear. The V and J ends lost 4 bases and 0 bases respectively, with 7 bases between them. The CDR3 runs to 14 residues. CDR3 region: CASSSVISGNTIYF. In DNA form, the CDR3 reads TGTGCCAGCAGTTCGGTGATCTCTGGAAACACCATATATTTT.

In its sample, this clonotype was seen many times. The chain couples TRBV11-2 to TRBJ1-1; TRBD1 aligns across 8 bases. CDR1 and CDR2 (germline): SGHAT, FQNNGV. The trim removed 1 base at V and 0 bases at J, leaving 13 bases unmatched. The CDR3 is 19 residues long. The CDR3 bases are TGTGCCAGCAGCTTAGCGTCACAGGGGGTCGACCATTTGAACACTGAAGCTTTCTTT. Amino acids: CASSLASQGVDHLNTEAFF.

The V call is TRBV11-3, the J call TRBJ2-1; no clear D. The germline V gene encodes CDR1 SGHNT and CDR2 YENEEA. This CDR3 contains 13 residues. V lost 5 bases and J lost 9, with 14 bases in between. The CDR3 bases are TGTGCCAGCAGCGCCCTTGGGCGAGCTGAGCAGTTCTTC. It is translated as CASSALGRAEQFF.

The chain combines TRBV5-1 with TRBJ2-1; a possible D gene is TRBD2 (6 bases). Germline CDR1 SGHRS, CDR2 YFSETQ. The V end lost 2 bases, the J end lost 5 bases, and 14 bases lay between the germline ends. There are 15 residues in the CDR3. The CDR3: CASSFGTGGDNEQFF. In DNA, the CDR3 is TGCGCCAGCAGCTTCGGGACTGGCGGAGACAATGAGCAGTTCTTC. The entire variable domain, with the rest obtained from reference TRBV5-1 and TRBJ2-1, is as follows: KAGVTQTPRYLIKTRGQQVTLSCSPISGHRSVSWYQQTPGQGLQFLFEYFSETQRNKGNFPGRFSGRQFSNSRSEMNVSTLELGDSALYLCASSFGTGGDNEQFFGPGTRLTVL.

The chain recombines TRBV24-1 with TRBJ1-2; D is ambiguous. Per the germline V gene, CDR1 is KGHDR and CDR2 is SFDVKD. The ends were cut back, 4 bases at V and 1 base at J, with 9 bases in the middle. This CDR3 is built from 14 residues. In DNA, the CDR3 is TGTGCCACCAGTGAAGACAACCTTAACTATGGCTACACCTTC. Its translation: CATSEDNLNYGYTF.

This clonotype appeared a few times. This chain links TRBV3-1 with TRBJ2-1; D possibly corresponds to TRBD2 (5 bases). This CDR3 has 14 residues. V was pared by 4 bases and J by 10 bases, with 17 bases between. The germline CDR1 and CDR2 sequences are LGHDT and YNNKEL (reference sequence). The CDR3 DNA is TGTGCCAGCAGCCTAGAAGGACGGGGAGACGAGCAGTTCTTC. It codes for CASSLEGRGDEQFF.

In this sample, this clonotype turned up a few times. The CDR3 coding sequence is TGTGCCAGCAGCTCCATCGGACAGAGAGGGTCTTCACCCCTCCACTTT. It translates to CASSSIGQRGSSPLHF. The genes are TRBV13 and TRBJ1-6; perhaps TRBD1 as D (6 bases). The germline V gene encodes CDR1 PRHDT and CDR2 FYEKMQ (reference sequence). The length of the CDR3 is 16 residues. Deletions cut 4 bases from V and 9 bases from J, with 19 bases between.

V and J are TRBV19 and TRBJ2-1, with 12 bases that match TRBD2. The V gene's germline CDR1 is LNHDA and CDR2 SQIVND (reference sequence). The CDR3 loop spans 15 amino acids. The V and J ends lost 4 bases and 6 bases, in that order; junction bases with no gene match: 4. CDR3 sequence reads: CASSRLAGVPNEQFF. The CDR3 bases are TGTGCCAGTAGTAGACTAGCGGGAGTCCCCAATGAGCAGTTCTTC.

The CDR3 protein is CASSQGTRPYNEQFF. DNA for the CDR3: TGTGCCAGCAGCCAAGGGACTAGACCGTACAATGAGCAGTTCTTC. This sequence joins TRBV14 and TRBJ2-1; 7 bases fit TRBD2. The CDR3 consists of 15 residues. The V and J ends lost 1 base and 4 bases, in that order; junction bases with no gene match: 4. Germline loops: CDR1 SGHDN, CDR2 FVKESK.

A few counts support this clonotype. This chain connects TRBV10-3 to TRBJ2-1, with unresolved D. Between the trimmed V and J ends, which lost 2 bases and 4 bases, there was a span of 12 bases. Germline CDR1 and CDR2: ENHRY and SYGVKD. The CDR3 covers 15 residues. CDR3 sequence reads: CAISERQAVYNEQFF. In DNA form, the CDR3 reads TGTGCCATCAGTGAGAGGCAGGCGGTTTACAATGAGCAGTTCTTC.

This chain uses TRBV23-1 with TRBJ2-3; 10 bases line up with TRBD2. TRBV23-1 is flagged as an ORF with uncertain function. The V gene end was trimmed by 8 bases and the J gene end by 7 bases; junction bases not matched to a gene: 9. This CDR3 spans 14 amino acids. The CDR3 coding sequence is TGCGCCAGCCTCGGGGGACTAGCGACATATACGCAGTATTTT. This encodes CASLGGLATYTQYF.

The gene calls are TRBV20-1 and TRBJ1-2; the D is unclear. V dropped 0 bases and J dropped 2 bases, with 16 bases sitting between them. This CDR3 comprises 16 residues. From germline, CDR1 is DFQATT and CDR2 SNEGSKA (reference sequence). For the CDR3, the DNA is TGCAGTGCTAGAGATCTCTACGAGGTCTCAAACTATGGCTACACCTTC. This encodes CSARDLYEVSNYGYTF.

This clonotype occurred many times. The chain has TRBV7-2 and TRBJ2-1; D gene uncertain. The CDR3 runs 13 residues. The ends were cut back, 3 bases at V and 9 bases at J, with 12 bases in the middle. Looked up from germline, CDR1 is SGHTA and CDR2 is FQGNSA. Here the CDR3 reads CASSFDSLGEQFF. CDR3 in DNA: TGTGCCAGCAGCTTCGATAGCCTGGGTGAGCAGTTCTTC.

The sample holds many counts of this clonotype. V usage is TRBV6-2 or TRBV6-3 and J usage is TRBJ1-5, with unresolved D. This CDR3 spans 14 amino acids. Germline CDR1 and CDR2: MNHEY and SVGEGT. Trimming shortened V by 7 bases and J by 0 bases, and 10 bases separated the two germline ends. DNA for the CDR3: TGTGCCAGCACCAGGATGACTAGCAATCAGCCCCAGCATTTT. This translates into CASTRMTSNQPQHF.

This clonotype showed up many times. This chain joins TRBV7-9 and TRBJ1-2, with D tentatively TRBD1 (6 bases). The germline CDR1 and CDR2 sequences are SEHNR and FQNEAQ (reference sequence). The CDR3 spans 16 residues. V was pared by 5 bases and J by 1 base, with 17 bases between. CDR3 DNA: TGTGCCAGCAGCCCCCCTTGGAGGGGGAGTAACTATGGCTACACCTTC. This codes for CASSPPWRGSNYGYTF.

The gene calls are TRBV5-6 and TRBJ2-2; D uncertain. The CDR3 is made up of 12 amino acids. The V gene lost 1 base and the J gene lost 8 bases, with 6 bases spanning the gap. Germline CDR1 is SGHDT and CDR2 is YYEEEE. Here the CDR3 DNA reads TGTGCCAGCAGCTTGCTGGATGGGGAGCTGTTTTTT. It yields the protein CASSLLDGELFF.

This clonotype was recorded many times. The chain joins TRBV3-1 to TRBJ1-1; tentatively, D is TRBD1 (6 bases). The CDR3 has 14 residues. Trimming pared 1 base from V and 4 bases from J, leaving 10 bases between. The V gene's germline CDR1 is LGHDT and CDR2 YNNKEL (reference sequence). The CDR3 nucleotides read TGTGCCAGCAGCCAAGCGGGGGGCTTCACTGAAGCTTTCTTT. Translated: CASSQAGGFTEAFF.

This chain joins TRBV20-1 and TRBJ1-5, with D maybe TRBD1 (5 bases). The length of the CDR3 is 14 residues. V lost 4 bases and J 2 bases, leaving 12 bases between the germline ends. Germline V gene sequence: CDR1 DFQATT, CDR2 SNEGSKA (reference sequence). CDR3 loop: CSATDSGGNQPQHF. The CDR3 DNA sequence: TGCAGTGCTACCGACAGCGGAGGCAATCAGCCCCAGCATTTT.

This clonotype came up a few times. This chain uses TRBV5-1 with TRBJ2-3; D remains ambiguous. The V gene lost 5 bases and the J gene lost 2 bases, with 15 bases spanning the gap. Germline V gene lookup returns CDR1 SGHRS and CDR2 YFSETQ. The CDR3 is 15 amino acids. The CDR3 region is CASSEDGVDTDTQYF. CDR3 sequence (DNA): TGCGCCAGCAGTGAGGACGGTGTGGACACAGATACGCAGTATTTT.

Ten or more counts support this clonotype. The chain has TRBV12-3 or TRBV12-4 and TRBJ2-7; perhaps TRBD2 as D (7 bases). The V and J ends lost 6 bases and 2 bases respectively, with 14 bases between them. The CDR3 covers 14 residues. CDR3 DNA sequence: TGTGCCAGCAGGGAAGGCGGGGGCCCCTACGAGCAGTACTTC. This sequence encodes CASREGGGPYEQYF.